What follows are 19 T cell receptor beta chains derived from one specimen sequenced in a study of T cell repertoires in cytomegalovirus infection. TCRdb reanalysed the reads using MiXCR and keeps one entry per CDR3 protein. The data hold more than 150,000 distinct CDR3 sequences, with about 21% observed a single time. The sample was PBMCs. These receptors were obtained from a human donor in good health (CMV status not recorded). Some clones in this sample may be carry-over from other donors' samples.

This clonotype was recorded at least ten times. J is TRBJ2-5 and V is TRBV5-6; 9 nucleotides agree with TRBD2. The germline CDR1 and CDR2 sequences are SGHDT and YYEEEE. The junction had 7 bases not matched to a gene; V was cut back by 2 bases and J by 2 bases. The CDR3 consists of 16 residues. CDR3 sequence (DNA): TGTGCCAGCAGCTTTTACCCTAGCGGGGATCAAGAGACCCAGTACTTC. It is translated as CASSFYPSGDQETQYF.

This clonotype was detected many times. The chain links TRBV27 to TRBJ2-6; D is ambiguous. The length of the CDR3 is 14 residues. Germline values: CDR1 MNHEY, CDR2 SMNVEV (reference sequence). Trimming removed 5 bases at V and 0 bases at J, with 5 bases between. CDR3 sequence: CASSPLSGANVLTF. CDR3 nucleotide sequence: TGTGCCAGCAGTCCCCTCTCTGGGGCCAACGTCCTGACTTTC.

The CDR3 here is CASSPRSSGLAGEGYNEQFF. DNA of the CDR3: TGTGCCAGCAGCCCCCGTTCCTCGGGACTAGCGGGAGAGGGGTACAATGAGCAGTTCTTC. The chain couples TRBV7-2 to TRBJ2-1; 14 bases match TRBD2. There are 20 residues in the CDR3. The J segment lost 4 bases and the V segment lost 5 bases, leaving 16 bases of the junction unmatched. CDR1 and CDR2 (germline): SGHTA, FQGNSA.

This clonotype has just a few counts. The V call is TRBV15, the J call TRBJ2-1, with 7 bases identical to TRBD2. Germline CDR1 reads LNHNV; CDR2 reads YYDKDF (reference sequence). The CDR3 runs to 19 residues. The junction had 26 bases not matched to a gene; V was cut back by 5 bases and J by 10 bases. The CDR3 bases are TGTGCCACCAGCGCCCGGAAGGGAGAGCTTACAGCGGGGCTAGGCGAGCAGTTCTTC. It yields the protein CATSARKGELTAGLGEQFF.

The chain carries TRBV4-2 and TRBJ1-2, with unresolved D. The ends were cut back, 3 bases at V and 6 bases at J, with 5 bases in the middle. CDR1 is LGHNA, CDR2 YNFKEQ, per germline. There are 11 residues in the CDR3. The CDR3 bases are TGTGCCAGCAGCCAGGAGAATGGCTACACCTTC. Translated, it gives CASSQENGYTF.

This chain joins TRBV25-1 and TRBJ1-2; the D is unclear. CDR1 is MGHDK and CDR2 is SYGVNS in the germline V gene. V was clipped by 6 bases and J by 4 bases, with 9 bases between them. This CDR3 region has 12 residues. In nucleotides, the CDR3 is TGTGCCAGCAGCTTAACCTCCTATGGCTACACCTTC. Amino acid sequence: CASSLTSYGYTF.

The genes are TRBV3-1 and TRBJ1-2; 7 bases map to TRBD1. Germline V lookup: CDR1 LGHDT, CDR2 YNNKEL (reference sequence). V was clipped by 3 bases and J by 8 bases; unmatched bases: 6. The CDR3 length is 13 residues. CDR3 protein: CASSQRQGSGYTF. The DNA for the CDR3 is TGTGCCAGCAGCCAGAGACAGGGAAGCGGCTACACCTTC.

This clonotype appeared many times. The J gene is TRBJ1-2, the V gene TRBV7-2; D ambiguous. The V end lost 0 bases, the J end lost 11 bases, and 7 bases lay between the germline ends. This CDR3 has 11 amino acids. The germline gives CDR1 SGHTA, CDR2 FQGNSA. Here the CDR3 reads CASSLAGRYTF. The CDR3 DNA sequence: TGTGCCAGCAGCTTAGCAGGGAGGTACACCTTC.

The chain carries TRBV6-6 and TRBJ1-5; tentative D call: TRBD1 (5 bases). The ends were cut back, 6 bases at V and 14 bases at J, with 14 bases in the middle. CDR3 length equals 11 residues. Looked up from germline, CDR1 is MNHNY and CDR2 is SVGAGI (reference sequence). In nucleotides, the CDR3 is TGTGCCAGCAGGTCCCTCGGGGGGGAGCATTTT. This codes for CASRSLGGEHF.

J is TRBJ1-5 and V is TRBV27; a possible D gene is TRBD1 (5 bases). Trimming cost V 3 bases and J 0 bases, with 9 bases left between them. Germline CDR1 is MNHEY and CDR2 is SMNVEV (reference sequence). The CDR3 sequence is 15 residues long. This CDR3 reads CASSFTGYSNQPQHF. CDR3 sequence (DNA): TGTGCCAGCAGTTTCACAGGCTATAGCAATCAGCCCCAGCATTTT.

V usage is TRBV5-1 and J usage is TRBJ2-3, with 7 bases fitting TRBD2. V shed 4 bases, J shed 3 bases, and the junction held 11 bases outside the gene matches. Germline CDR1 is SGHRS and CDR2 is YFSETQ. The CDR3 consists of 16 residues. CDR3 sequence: CASSLGLVGGTDTQYF. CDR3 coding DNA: TGCGCCAGCAGCCTCGGACTAGTGGGAGGGACAGATACGCAGTATTTT.

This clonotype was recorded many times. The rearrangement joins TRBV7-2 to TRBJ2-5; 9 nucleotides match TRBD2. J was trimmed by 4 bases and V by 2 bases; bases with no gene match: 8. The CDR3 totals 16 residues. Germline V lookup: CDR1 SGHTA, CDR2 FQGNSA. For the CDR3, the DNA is TGTGCCAGCAGCTTAAACCCAGCGGGGGGAAGAGAGACCCAGTACTTC. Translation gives CASSLNPAGGRETQYF. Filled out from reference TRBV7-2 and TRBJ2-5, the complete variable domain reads GAGVSQSPSNKVTEKGKDVELRCDPISGHTALYWYRQSLGQGLEFLIYFQGNSAPDKSGLPSDRFSAERTGGSVSTLTIQRTQQEDSAVYLCASSLNPAGGRETQYFGPGTRLLVL.

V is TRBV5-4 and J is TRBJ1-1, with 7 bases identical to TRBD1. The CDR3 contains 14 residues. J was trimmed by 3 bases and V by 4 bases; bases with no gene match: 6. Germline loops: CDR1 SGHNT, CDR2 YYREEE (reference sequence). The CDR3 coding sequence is TGTGCCAGCAGCAACCAGGGGGAGGACACTGAAGCTTTCTTT. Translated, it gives CASSNQGEDTEAFF.

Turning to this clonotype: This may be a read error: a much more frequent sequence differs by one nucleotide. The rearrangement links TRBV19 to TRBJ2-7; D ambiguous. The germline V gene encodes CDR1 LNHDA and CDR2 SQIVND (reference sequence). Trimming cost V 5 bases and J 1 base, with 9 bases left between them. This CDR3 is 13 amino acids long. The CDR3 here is CASSASQSYEQYV. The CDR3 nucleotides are TGTGCCAGTAGTGCGTCCCAATCCTACGAGCAGTACGTC.

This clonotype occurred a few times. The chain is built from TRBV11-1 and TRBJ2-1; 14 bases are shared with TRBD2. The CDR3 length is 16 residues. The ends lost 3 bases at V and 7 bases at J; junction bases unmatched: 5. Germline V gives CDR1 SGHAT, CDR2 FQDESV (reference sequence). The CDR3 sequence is CASSLWGLAGVNEQFF. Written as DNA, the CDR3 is TGTGCCAGCAGCTTGTGGGGACTAGCGGGAGTAAATGAGCAGTTCTTC.

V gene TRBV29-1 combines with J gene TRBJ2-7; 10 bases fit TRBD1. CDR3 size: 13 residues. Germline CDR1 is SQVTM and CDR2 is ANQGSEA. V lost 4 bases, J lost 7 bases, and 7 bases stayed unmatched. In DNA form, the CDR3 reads TGCAGCGTTGGTGGGACAGGGGTGGAAGAGCAGTACTTC. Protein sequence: CSVGGTGVEEQYF.

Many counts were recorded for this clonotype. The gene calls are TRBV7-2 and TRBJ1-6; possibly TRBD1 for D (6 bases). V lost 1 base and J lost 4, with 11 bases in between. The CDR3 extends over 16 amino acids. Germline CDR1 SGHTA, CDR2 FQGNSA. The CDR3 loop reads CASSLVGAIYNSPLHF. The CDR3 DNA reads TGTGCCAGCAGCTTAGTGGGGGCAATATATAATTCACCCCTCCACTTT. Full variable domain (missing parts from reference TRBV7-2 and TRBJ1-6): GAGVSQSPSNKVTEKGKDVELRCDPISGHTALYWYRQSLGQGLEFLIYFQGNSAPDKSGLPSDRFSAERTGGSVSTLTIQRTQQEDSAVYLCASSLVGAIYNSPLHFGNGTRLTVT.

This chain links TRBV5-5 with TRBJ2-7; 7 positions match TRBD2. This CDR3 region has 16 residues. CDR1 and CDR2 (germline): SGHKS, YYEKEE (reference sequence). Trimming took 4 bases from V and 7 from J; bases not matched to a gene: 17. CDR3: CASSPSSRGSVREQYF. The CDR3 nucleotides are TGTGCCAGCAGCCCATCCTCTCGCGGGAGTGTAAGGGAGCAGTACTTC.

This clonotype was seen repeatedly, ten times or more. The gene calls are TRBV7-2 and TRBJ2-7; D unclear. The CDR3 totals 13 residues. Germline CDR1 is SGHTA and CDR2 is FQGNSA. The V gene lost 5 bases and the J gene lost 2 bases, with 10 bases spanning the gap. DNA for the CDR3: TGTGCCAGCAGCCTACAGCGTACCTACGAGCAGTACTTC. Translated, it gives CASSLQRTYEQYF.